This T cell receptor beta chain is from a study of early T cells in non-severe SARS-CoV-2 infection. Overall study results and limits: Private and CD4 specificities were missed by VDJdb matching, which favored anti-spike CD8 responses.

This CDR3 has 15 amino acids. Germline lookup yields CDR1 DFQATT and CDR2 SNEGSKA (reference sequence). Many counts were recorded for this clonotype. No antigen is known for it. A junction boundary mismatches the germline segment, possibly from a read error. Attachment of unique molecular identifiers to individual cDNA molecules was performed. TCRdb analysed the 5' RACE reads with MiXCR anew, one entry per CDR3 protein. The sample records 97,000 or so distinct CDR3 sequences, more than 9.5% being singletons. The specimen comprised whole blood, sampled at baseline. This receptor was taken from an adult who was a healthcare worker with PCR-confirmed SARS-CoV-2 infection or an uninfected control (not recorded which). The chain links TRBV20-1 to TRBJ2-3, with TRBD2 matching over 7 bases. CDR3 region: CSARAGTTSTDTQYF. CDR3 bases: TGCAGTGCCAGAGCCGGGACTACTAGCACAGATACGCAGTATTTT.